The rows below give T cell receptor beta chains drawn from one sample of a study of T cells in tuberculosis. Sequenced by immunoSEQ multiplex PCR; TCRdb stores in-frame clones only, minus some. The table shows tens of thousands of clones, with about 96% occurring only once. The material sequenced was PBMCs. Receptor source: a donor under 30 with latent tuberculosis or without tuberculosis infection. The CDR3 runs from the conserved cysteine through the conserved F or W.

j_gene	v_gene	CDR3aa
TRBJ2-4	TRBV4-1	CASSQDPGQGLFYAKNIQYF
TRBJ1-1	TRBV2	CASTPRAGNTEAFF
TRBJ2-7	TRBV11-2	CASSLGSGNYEQYF
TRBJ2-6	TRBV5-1	CASSLLISGANVLTF
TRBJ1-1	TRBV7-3	CASTLGLVDTEAFF
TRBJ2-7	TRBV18	CASSPGLLYEQYF
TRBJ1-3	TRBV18	CASSPEYDSGNTIYF
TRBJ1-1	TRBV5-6	CASSFGSVYFGNTEAFF
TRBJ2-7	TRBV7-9	CASSWETPAGEQYF
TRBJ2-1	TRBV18	CASSPRTQLSYNEQFF
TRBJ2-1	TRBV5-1	CASSSNSGRLYNEQFF
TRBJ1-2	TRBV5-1	CASSPGQGRNYGYTF
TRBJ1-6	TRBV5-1	CASSRDRGTNSPLHF
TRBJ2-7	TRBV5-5	CASSLDRASYEQYF
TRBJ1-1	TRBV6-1	CASSEAADPSSRWRGLNTEAFF
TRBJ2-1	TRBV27	CASSLRWTSGRGLAYNEQFF
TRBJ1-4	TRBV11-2	CASSLPARGEKLFF
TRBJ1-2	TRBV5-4	CASSPGTGVDTYYGYTF
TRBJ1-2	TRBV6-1	CASRYRGGWYGYTF
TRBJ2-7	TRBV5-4	CASRLDRGPTYEQYF
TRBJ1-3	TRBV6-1	CASSARGSGNTIYF
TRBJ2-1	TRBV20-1	CSALNNEQFF
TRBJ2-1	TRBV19	CASSIRAEQFF
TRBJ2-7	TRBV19	CASSADRFYEQYF
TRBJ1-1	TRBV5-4	CASSPETGGSEAFF
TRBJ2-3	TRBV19	CASSRSGRLPDTQYF
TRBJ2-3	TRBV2	CASSELVAGAVRDTDTQYF
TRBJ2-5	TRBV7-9	CASSPRGSGDQETQYF
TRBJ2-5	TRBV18	CASSHSGGSGGPKETQYF
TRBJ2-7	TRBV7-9	CASSGLDGSGYEQYF